The entry below describes one T cell receptor beta chain. The antigen this receptor binds is unknown. There are no base qualities to consult, and no much larger clone falls within one base. Enrolling through a virtual design, the prospective study's participants ranged in age from roughly 18 to 95 years and lived across roughly 23 United States geographic areas. Cohort assignment in the prospective study relied on participant-reported clinical history from a screening survey and a study questionnaire. Mobile phlebotomists in the prospective study collected whole blood, serum and a nasopharyngeal or oropharyngeal swab from every participant. Additional blood draws and questionnaires over a 2-month period could optionally be provided by prospective study participants. Blood samples from the prospective study were shipped frozen or at room temperature prior to DNA extraction. These data belong to a study of blood T cell repertoires in COVID-19 (TCRdb year 2020). Background on the whole study: The collaborator samples originated in the United States, Italy and Spain and spanned the acute and convalescent phases of COVID-19. The samples were drawn from the first 160 participants of the ongoing ImmuneRACE study and from 1,254 subjects provided by 6 global collaborators. The repertoires were released in a freely available public database meant as a resource for research on the immune response to SARS-CoV-2. The sample metadata nearly always contained a de-identified subject ID, COVID-19 status, age in years and sex. Deeply sampled blood TCRbeta repertoires from subjects exposed to, actively infected with, or recovered from COVID-19 were included in the dataset. HLA class I and class II types, where available, came from metadata supplied by the sample provider rather than from assay-based typing. The prospective study material was composed of cDNA or gDNA derived from T cells, B-cell-depleted T cells, or PBMCs.

CDR1 and CDR2 are read off the germline V gene (reference sequence) as LNHDA and SQIVND. V is cut back by 5 bases and J by 10 bases, with 14 bases in the junction unmatched. The CDR3 sequence holds 16 residues, the cysteine and phenylalanine included. Solely the CDR3 DNA is kept, with 48 bases framed from the first base. The study at large found these results: How much clinical and demographic metadata was included differed by source and by participant, and the metadata was provided uncurated.

TCRbeta CDR3 regions were amplified from genomic DNA by means of the immunoSEQ Assay, a bias-controlled multiplex PCR. In the source study's methods: The number of nucleated cells in each sample was estimated from the amplification of reference gene primers within the assay. Sequence reads were collapsed and filtered to measure the absolute abundance of every unique TCRbeta CDR3 rearrangement. For each sample, productive Simpson clonality was calculated by taking the square root of Simpson's diversity index across productive rearrangements. The table comes from immuneACCESS by way of TCRdb, which keeps in-frame sequences with V and J called. Part of the clones is missing from these tables; in studies checked, under half for an unresolved V gene and the rest for unknown reasons. V, J and clone size were drawn from that table, and D and trimming were deduced from the DNA. The sample table holds about 170,000 clones, of which around four fifths were seen once. Approximately 4% of the sample is in the top ten clones.

This receptor chain uses TRBV19 and TRBJ1-4; the junction holds 9 bases that match TRBD1. The sample taken for sequencing was PBMCs or T cells enriched from blood (not recorded which). The receptor was isolated from a woman in her fifties or sixties in a cohort exposed to, infected with or recovered from COVID-19 (not recorded which). Here the CDR3 is given as CASSDQSGQGFGKLFF. The DNA sequence reads TGTGCCAGTAGTGACCAATCGGGACAGGGCTTTGGAAAACTGTTTTTT.